One sample yielded the 10 T cell receptor beta chains listed below, sequenced in a study of blood T cell repertoires in COVID-19. The method was immunoSEQ multiplex PCR; TCRdb's version includes in-frame clones alone and lacks a portion of them. Of a few hundred thousand clones in the sample, roughly 89% are singletons; the top ten hold roughly 5%. Sample: peripheral blood. Every receptor here comes from a middle-aged woman who had recovered from COVID-19.

The J gene is TRBJ2-2, the V gene TRBV3-1 (or the pseudogene TRBV3-2); 8 bases agree with TRBD2. The CDR3 contains 18 residues. Losses at the gene ends were 0 bases for V and 3 bases for J; bases not matched to a gene: 9. Germline loops: CDR1 LGHDT, CDR2 YNNKEL (reference sequence). CDR3 in DNA: TGTGCCAGCAGCCAAGAGCCCTGGACTAGCAGCGACACCGGGGAGCTGTTTTTT. Amino acid sequence: CASSQEPWTSSDTGELFF.

The chain uses TRBV3-1 (or the pseudogene TRBV3-2) and TRBJ1-1, with 7 positions matching TRBD1. Germline V gene sequence: CDR1 LGHDT, CDR2 YNNKEL (reference sequence). The CDR3 is 12 residues long. Trimming cost V 4 bases and J 5 bases; bases outside gene matches: 1. CDR3 sequence: CASSPTGTEAFF. Written as DNA, the CDR3 is TGTGCCAGCAGCCCGACAGGGACTGAAGCTTTCTTT.

This chain joins TRBV6-5 and TRBJ1-5; D not certain. This CDR3 has 15 amino acids. Germline loops: CDR1 MNHEY, CDR2 SVGAGI. V gave up 0 bases and J gave up 4 bases, with 10 bases separating them. CDR3 in DNA: TGTGCCAGCAGTTACTCGGTACTAGCGAATCAGCCCCAGCATTTT. The encoded protein is CASSYSVLANQPQHF.

The genes are TRBV2 and TRBJ1-2; D unresolved. V was trimmed by 0 bases and J by 3 bases, leaving 14 bases between them. Germline V gives CDR1 SNHLY, CDR2 FYNNEI. The CDR3 is 16 residues long. CDR3 nucleotides: TGTGCCAGCAGTGAAGCGCTTATCCCGAGGGACTATGGCTACACCTTC. It is translated as CASSEALIPRDYGYTF.

CDR3 in amino acids: CASSLAQGQGTAFF. Written as DNA, the CDR3 is TGTGCCAGCAGCTTAGCTCAGGGTCAGGGCACAGCTTTCTTT. This chain connects TRBV7-9 to TRBJ1-1, with D perhaps TRBD1 (5 bases). CDR3 length: 14 amino acids. Germline V gene data show CDR1 as SEHNR and CDR2 as FQNEAQ (reference sequence). The V end lost 0 bases, the J end lost 10 bases, and 15 bases lay between the germline ends.

This clone was picked up one time. The rearrangement uses TRBV5-4 and TRBJ2-7; TRBD1 agrees at 9 bases. CDR1 and CDR2 from the germline V gene are SGHNT and YYREEE (reference sequence). The CDR3 extends over 14 amino acids. The V segment lost 2 bases and the J segment 4 bases; nucleotides outside the gene matches: 4. CDR3 loop: CASSFHGTGYEQYF. The CDR3 DNA reads as TGTGCCAGCAGCTTTCACGGGACAGGGTACGAGCAGTACTTC.

The V call is TRBV6-2 or TRBV6-3, the J call TRBJ2-1; possible D gene TRBD2, 6 bases. The germline CDR1 and CDR2 sequences are MNHEY and SVGEGT. The germline V and J ends were trimmed by 4 bases and 0 bases, with 16 bases remaining between them. The CDR3 runs 17 residues. The CDR3 sequence: CASSSGRGLPSYNEQFF. The CDR3 bases are TGTGCCAGCAGTTCCGGGCGGGGCCTCCCCTCCTACAATGAGCAGTTCTTC.

This sequence joins TRBV7-2 and TRBJ2-5, with TRBD1 identical over 9 bases. This CDR3 spans 14 amino acids. Germline V gene sequence: CDR1 SGHTA, CDR2 FQGNSA. V dropped 5 bases and J dropped 5; count of bases not matched to a gene: 6. The CDR3 coding sequence is TGTGCCAGCAGCCCGGACAGGGGACGGGAGACCCAGTACTTC. Translated: CASSPDRGRETQYF.

The rearrangement links TRBV6-2 or TRBV6-3 to TRBJ2-7; D may be TRBD1 (6 bases). CDR3 length equals 14 residues. CDR1 is MNHEY and CDR2 is SVGEGT in the germline V gene. Trimming removed 4 bases at V and 3 bases at J, with 13 bases between. CDR3 residues: CASSSPQGFYEQYF. DNA of the CDR3: TGTGCCAGCAGTTCTCCGCAGGGGTTCTACGAGCAGTACTTC.

The V gene is TRBV7-2, the J gene TRBJ2-3, with TRBD2 identical over 9 bases. CDR3 length equals 17 residues. The J segment lost 4 bases and the V segment lost 5 bases, leaving 13 bases of the junction unmatched. The germline V gene encodes CDR1 SGHTA and CDR2 FQGNSA. This CDR3 is CASSPGVAGAWADTQYF. CDR3 in DNA: TGTGCCAGCAGCCCGGGGGTAGCGGGGGCATGGGCAGATACGCAGTATTTT.